Below are 14 T cell receptor beta chains sequenced from a single sample in a study of T cell repertoires in cytomegalovirus infection. A single record per CDR3 protein comes from TCRdb applying MiXCR to the reads. Found here are approximately 70,000 distinct CDR3 sequences, 20% of them singletons; the top ten hold roughly two thirds. These receptors have no identified antigens. The sequenced sample was CD8+ T cells from cultured PBMCs, obtained from culture after CMV antigen stimulation. All receptors come from a human donor in good health (CMV status not recorded). Some clones in this sample may be carry-over from other donors' samples.

A few counts support this clonotype. V is TRBV12-3 or TRBV12-4 and J is TRBJ1-1, with a tentative D call TRBD1 (6 bases). The CDR3 spans 12 residues. V was cut by 8 bases and J by 4 bases, with 11 bases left in between. CDR3 sequence (DNA): TGTGCCAGCTACAGGGAGGGCACTGAAGCTTTCTTT. Its translation is CASYREGTEAFF.

The chain combines TRBV12-3 or TRBV12-4 with TRBJ2-7, with a weak D call TRBD2 (7 bases). The V end lost 3 bases, the J end lost 3 bases, and 24 bases lay between the germline ends. CDR3 length equals 18 residues. As DNA, the CDR3 is TGTGCCAGCAGTTTTTTAGCTCCACGGGGGGCCATCCACTACGAGCAGTACTTC. It specifies CASSFLAPRGAIHYEQYF.

V is TRBV12-3 or TRBV12-4 and J is TRBJ1-4; 7 bases map to TRBD1. The CDR3 consists of 15 residues. Trimming removed 1 base from V and 7 bases from J; junction bases left unmatched: 6. The CDR3 DNA sequence: TGTGCCAGCAGTTTAGTCAACAGGGGTGGTGAAAAACTGTTTTTT. Its protein product is CASSLVNRGGEKLFF.

This clonotype was counted only a few times. This sequence joins TRBV2 and TRBJ2-7; the D gene is possibly TRBD1 (5 bases). This CDR3 comprises 15 residues. V was clipped by 3 bases and J by 0 bases, with 12 bases between them. Germline-derived CDR1 and CDR2 are SNHLY and FYNNEI. The CDR3 bases are TGTGCCAGCAGTGATGACAGCCTAGACTCCTACGAGCAGTACTTC. It encodes CASSDDSLDSYEQYF.

The rearrangement joins TRBV12-3 or TRBV12-4 to TRBJ2-7, with 7 bases aligning to TRBD1. This CDR3 comprises 16 residues. Trimming at V came to 3 bases and at J to 1 base, leaving 9 bases not matched to a gene. CDR3 coding DNA: TGTGCCAGCAGTTTCAATAGAGGGGGCGAGTCCTACGAGCAGTACTTC. This sequence encodes CASSFNRGGESYEQYF.

This chain uses TRBV7-8 with TRBJ1-1, with unresolved D. CDR1 is SGHVS and CDR2 is FQNEAQ in the germline V gene. Trimming took off 3 bases at V and 0 bases at J, with 5 bases between the two ends. The CDR3 spans 13 residues. The CDR3 reads CASSLELNTEAFF. The CDR3 DNA reads TGTGCCAGCAGCTTGGAATTGAACACTGAAGCTTTCTTT.

This rearrangement joins TRBV12-3 or TRBV12-4 to TRBJ2-7; 9 bases match TRBD2. V was clipped by 5 bases and J by 7 bases; unmatched bases: 12. The CDR3 is made up of 15 amino acids. As DNA, the CDR3 is TGTGCCAGCAGTCGGGCCTTAGCGGGGGCGGGAGAGCAGTACTTC. It encodes CASSRALAGAGEQYF.

This clonotype was observed a handful of times. The V gene is TRBV27, the J gene TRBJ1-5; D unresolved. The CDR3 covers 14 residues. V was cut by 6 bases and J by 1 base, with 10 bases left in between. Germline assignment: CDR1 MNHEY and CDR2 SMNVEV (reference sequence). CDR3 DNA sequence: TGTGCCAGCAGCTCCGTCGGGAGCAATCAGCCCCAGCATTTT. Protein: CASSSVGSNQPQHF.

The genes are TRBV5-6 and TRBJ2-6, with 8 bases matching TRBD1. CDR1 is SGHDT and CDR2 is YYEEEE in the germline V gene. V lost 2 bases to trimming and J lost 3 bases; unmatched junction nucleotides: 7. The CDR3 covers 17 residues. CDR3 sequence: CASSLGTGANGANVLTF. The CDR3 DNA follows: TGTGCCAGCAGCTTAGGGACAGGAGCGAATGGGGCCAACGTCCTGACTTTC.

This clonotype occurred many times. The rearrangement links TRBV7-2 to TRBJ2-6, with TRBD1 as a possible D gene (6 bases). Germline loops: CDR1 SGHTA, CDR2 FQGNSA. V lost 2 bases and J 0 bases, leaving 14 bases between the germline ends. The CDR3 contains 18 residues. CDR3 amino acids: CASSLYDRPSSGANVLTF. CDR3 sequence (DNA): TGTGCCAGCAGCTTATACGACAGGCCCTCCTCTGGGGCCAACGTCCTGACTTTC.

The chain recombines TRBV5-5 with TRBJ2-1, with 8 positions matching TRBD2. The J segment lost 6 bases and the V segment lost 5 bases, leaving 4 bases of the junction unmatched. The CDR3 is made up of 13 amino acids. Germline loops: CDR1 SGHKS, CDR2 YYEKEE (reference sequence). CDR3 region: CASSYSGVNEQFF. CDR3 in DNA: TGTGCCAGCAGTTATAGCGGGGTCAATGAGCAGTTCTTC.

The J gene is TRBJ1-2, the V gene TRBV7-9; maybe TRBD1 (6 bases). The germline CDR1 and CDR2 sequences are SEHNR and FQNEAQ (reference sequence). V shed 2 bases and J shed 2 bases, with 12 bases lying between them. The CDR3 has 15 residues. The CDR3 DNA sequence: TGTGCCAGCAGCTTATTTCCAGGGGAAAACTATGGCTACACCTTC. It translates to CASSLFPGENYGYTF.

The gene calls are TRBV7-9 and TRBJ2-5; 12 nucleotides line up with TRBD2. After removal of 5 bases from V and 5 bases from J, the junction contained 15 bases not matched to a gene. The germline V gene has CDR1 SEHNR and CDR2 FQNEAQ (reference sequence). The CDR3 extends over 18 amino acids. This CDR3 reads CASSPGLAGRIPRETQYF. DNA of the CDR3: TGTGCCAGCAGCCCAGGACTAGCGGGACGTATCCCGAGGGAGACCCAGTACTTC. The full variable domain, rest sourced from reference TRBV7-9 and TRBJ2-5, is DTGVSQNPRHKITKRGQNVTFRCDPISEHNRLYWYRQTLGQGPEFLTYFQNEAQLEKSRLLSDRFSAERPKGSFSTLEIQRTEQGDSAMYLCASSPGLAGRIPRETQYFGPGTRLLVL.

V gene TRBV7-6 combines with J gene TRBJ1-6; TRBD1 aligns across 8 bases. This CDR3 spans 17 amino acids. Looked up from germline, CDR1 is SGHVS and CDR2 is FNYEAQ. V was pared by 3 bases and J by 9 bases, with 13 bases of the junction left unmatched. As DNA, the CDR3 is TGTGCCAGCAGCTTTAGTCGGGACAGGTCTGGAGGTTCACCCCTCCACTTT. This translates into CASSFSRDRSGGSPLHF. The complete variable domain, with remaining parts taken from reference TRBV7-6 and TRBJ1-6, reads GAGVSQSPRYKVTKRGQDVALRCDPISGHVSLYWYRQALGQGPEFLTYFNYEAQQDKSGLPNDRFSAERPEGSISTLTIQRTEQRDSAMYRCASSFSRDRSGGSPLHFGNGTRLTVT.